This TCR beta chain was documented in a study of blood T cell repertoires in COVID-19 (dated by TCRdb to about 2020). Background for the entire study: The collaborator samples originated in the United States, Italy and Spain and spanned the acute and convalescent phases of COVID-19. The material from the prospective study consisted of cDNA or gDNA derived from T cells, B-cell-depleted T cells, or PBMCs. Subjects who had been exposed to COVID-19, were actively infected with it, or had recovered from it provided the deeply sampled blood TCRbeta repertoires that made up the dataset. The repertoires were released in a freely available public database meant as a resource for research on the immune response to SARS-CoV-2. Samples were obtained from the ongoing ImmuneRACE study (first 160 participants) and from about 1,300 subjects provided by 6 global collaborators. A de-identified subject ID, COVID-19 status, age in years and sex were almost always included in the sample metadata. Where HLA class I and class II types were available, the types were taken from metadata supplied by the sample provider, not from assay-based typing. Points the paper makes about the study in general: How much clinical and demographic metadata was included differed by source and by participant, and the metadata was provided uncurated.

The collaborating institutions used their own protocols to collect whole blood in K2EDTA tubes. For TCRbeta analysis, collaborators shipped samples as frozen whole blood, isolated PBMCs, or DNA extracted from either of those sample types. TCRbeta CDR3 regions were amplified from genomic DNA using the immunoSEQ Assay, a bias-controlled multiplex PCR. The authors' pipeline ran thus. The number of nucleated cells in each sample was estimated from the amplification of reference gene primers within the assay. To quantify the absolute abundance of each unique TCRbeta CDR3 rearrangement, sequence reads were collapsed and filtered. For each sample, productive Simpson clonality was calculated by taking the square root of Simpson's diversity index across productive rearrangements. The immuneACCESS repertoire file appears here via TCRdb, limited to in-frame rearrangements. These files lack a portion of the clones; in checked studies, under half of the deficit traces to unresolved V genes, and the cause of the others is not known. The DNA gave D and trimming, while V, J and clone size come from that table. This sample is represented by 100,000 to 150,000 clones; about 80% of them were singletons. The ten largest clonotypes hold 12% of the sample.

In regard to this clone: Its antigen remains unidentified. Nothing much larger sits one base from this clone, and base qualities are not available.

The CDR3 numbers 16 residues from cysteine through phenylalanine. Only the CDR3 region is kept as DNA, spanning 48 bases read in frame from base 1. In the germline V gene, CDR1 corresponds to SGHNT and CDR2 to YENEEA. V and J are truncated by 4 bases and 6 bases respectively, leaving an intervening sequence of 19 bases. This chain is built from TRBV11-3 and TRBJ2-1, and possibly TRBD1, on 5 matching bases. The origin of this receptor is a man between 60 and 75 years old with acute or convalescent COVID-19. Sequenced sample: peripheral blood. The sequence in DNA is TGTGCCAGCAGCTCCTCGGAAACGACAGCGCGCAATGAGCAGTTCTTC. Translated, it gives CASSSSETTARNEQFF.